This T cell receptor (beta chain) was identified in a study of identical twins' blood T cells. The study, taken as a whole, reports: V gene usage reportedly matched far better within twin pairs than unrelated donors. Each donor's most abundant TCRbeta clonotypes shared more CDR3 sequences with her twin than unrelated donors.

A previously described protocol, modified, built RNA-based TCR cDNA libraries. In the authors' methods: Per-library CDR3 reads ranged 2.2 to 3.6 million; clonotypes, ~85,000 to ~500,000. One entry per CDR3 protein results from TCRdb running MiXCR on the 5' RACE reads. The V and J calls follow TCRdb's processing rather than the paper's. The data contain a few hundred thousand distinct CDR3 sequences, roughly 27% of them seen just once; the ten biggest clones take up 6% to 7%. The CDR3 runs to 15 residues. Germline V CDR1 and CDR2: SGHTA, FQGNSA. V lost 2 bases and J lost 4, with 14 bases in between. On this clonotype: Antigen unknown.

The sequenced material came from PBMCs. This TCR derives from a woman aged 18 to 50 in good health. This chain connects TRBV7-2 to TRBJ1-2; tentative D call: TRBD1 (6 bases). The CDR3 DNA reads as TGTGCCAGCAGCTTAACCTCCAGGGGCTTCTATGGCTACACCTTC. Protein product: CASSLTSRGFYGYTF.